The next 24 T cell receptor beta chains were all read from a single sample in a study of fetal regulatory T cell absence and autoimmunity. This table comes from immunoSEQ multiplex PCR, and its TCRdb copy is limited to in-frame clones, with some not included. Counted here are about 95,000 clones, roughly 70% occurring once; the ten biggest clones make up about 2.1%. The sequenced material came from pancreas tissue. The receptors were gathered from a male donor with IPEX syndrome.

A single count supports this clone. The gene calls are TRBV7-9 and TRBJ2-7; possible D gene TRBD1, 6 bases. Looked up from germline, CDR1 is SEHNR and CDR2 is FQNEAQ (reference sequence). This CDR3 has 14 amino acids. Trimming stripped 2 bases from V and 4 bases from J, with 12 bases between. For the CDR3, the DNA is TGTGCCAGCAGCTTAAGGGCAGGGGTTTACGAGCAGTACTTC. Translated: CASSLRAGVYEQYF.

This chain joins TRBV2 and TRBJ1-1; D unclear. From germline, CDR1 is SNHLY and CDR2 FYNNEI. This CDR3 is 14 amino acids long. V was shortened by 3 bases and J by 1 base, with 9 bases between the two germline ends. In nucleotides, the CDR3 is TGTGCCAGCAGTGAGGTAGTCTCGAACACTGAAGCTTTCTTT. Amino acid sequence: CASSEVVSNTEAFF.

The J gene is TRBJ1-2, the V gene TRBV19, with 11 bases lining up with TRBD1. The germline V gene encodes CDR1 LNHDA and CDR2 SQIVND (reference sequence). The trim removed 0 bases at V and 5 bases at J, leaving 2 bases unmatched. This CDR3 comprises 15 residues. The CDR3 coding sequence is TGTGCCAGTAGTATAGATGGGACAGGGGGGTATGGCTACACCTTC. Its protein product is CASSIDGTGGYGYTF.

This clone was seen only once. The V gene is TRBV6-1, the J gene TRBJ2-5, with 7 bases identical to TRBD2. The germline V gene encodes CDR1 MNHNS and CDR2 SASEGT. The CDR3 loop spans 18 amino acids. The junction had 19 bases not matched to a gene; V was cut back by 4 bases and J by 5 bases. Written as DNA, the CDR3 is TGTGCCAGCAGTGGGGCGCAGGGTATGAGCGGGGAAACGGAGACCCAGTACTTC. This sequence encodes CASSGAQGMSGETETQYF.

V and J are TRBV4-2 and TRBJ1-5; D ambiguous. CDR1 and CDR2 from the germline V gene are LGHNA and YNFKEQ. V was clipped by 0 bases and J by 2 bases, with 11 bases between them. The CDR3 is 16 residues long. The CDR3 spells CASSQEGTSGNQPQHF. CDR3 sequence (DNA): TGTGCCAGCAGCCAAGAGGGAACTTCGGGCAATCAGCCCCAGCATTTT.

This chain joins TRBV5-6 and TRBJ2-2; 9 bases are a match to TRBD1. The CDR3 extends over 16 amino acids. Germline assignment: CDR1 SGHDT and CDR2 YYEEEE. With V trimmed by 1 base and J by 7 bases, 8 bases remained unmatched. The CDR3 loop is CASSLLGTGLIGELFF. As DNA, the CDR3 is TGTGCCAGCAGCTTGTTGGGGACAGGGTTGATCGGGGAGCTGTTTTTT.

This clone was seen more than once but under ten times. Other DNA sequences in this specimen translate into the identical CDR3. The chain is built from TRBV14 and TRBJ1-5; D is ambiguous. The germline V gene encodes CDR1 SGHDN and CDR2 FVKESK. CDR3 size: 13 residues. The V end lost 0 bases, the J end lost 1 base, and 1 base lay between the germline ends. CDR3 DNA sequence: TGTGCCAGCAGCCAAGACAGCAATCAGCCCCAGCATTTT. The encoded protein is CASSQDSNQPQHF.

The chain employs TRBV5-4 and TRBJ2-1; 7 positions agree with TRBD2. The CDR3 covers 16 residues. The ends lost 0 bases at V and 4 bases at J; junction bases unmatched: 7. Germline assignment: CDR1 SGHNT and CDR2 YYREEE (reference sequence). The CDR3 loop is CASSLGPPSGYNEQFF. The CDR3 bases are TGTGCCAGCAGCTTGGGCCCGCCTAGCGGATACAATGAGCAGTTCTTC.

The genes are TRBV18 and TRBJ1-2, with TRBD1 matching 10 bases. J was trimmed by 6 bases and V by 3 bases; bases with no gene match: 7. The CDR3 is 15 residues long. CDR1 is KGHSH and CDR2 is LQKENI in the germline V gene. Here the CDR3 reads CASSPYRDRGNGYTF. Here the CDR3 DNA reads TGTGCCAGCTCACCTTACCGGGACAGGGGTAATGGCTACACCTTC.

The V and J genes are TRBV5-1 and TRBJ2-3; 10 bases line up with TRBD2. J lost 4 bases, V lost 4 bases, and 6 bases had no gene match. Per the germline V gene, CDR1 is SGHRS and CDR2 is YFSETQ. CDR3 length: 15 residues. The CDR3 here is CASSGASGGPDTQYF. DNA for the CDR3: TGCGCCAGCAGCGGGGCTAGCGGGGGCCCAGATACGCAGTATTTT.

The gene calls are TRBV5-6 and TRBJ1-1; TRBD1 is a possible D gene (5 bases). CDR1 is SGHDT, CDR2 YYEEEE, per germline. The CDR3 covers 14 residues. V was cut by 2 bases and J by 1 base, with 9 bases left in between. In nucleotides, the CDR3 is TGTGCCAGCAGCTTCCTTACAGGGAACACTGAAGCTTTCTTT. Amino acids: CASSFLTGNTEAFF.

The chain uses TRBV7-2 and TRBJ2-1, with 11 bases lining up with TRBD2. The CDR3 totals 15 residues. The germline gives CDR1 SGHTA, CDR2 FQGNSA. With V trimmed by 5 bases and J by 7 bases, 7 bases remained unmatched. CDR3 amino acids: CASSRIAGGANEQFF. DNA of the CDR3: TGTGCCAGCAGCCGGATAGCGGGGGGGGCAAATGAGCAGTTCTTC.

This clone showed up just a few times. V usage is TRBV4-2 and J usage is TRBJ2-7; D remains ambiguous. Per the germline V gene, CDR1 is LGHNA and CDR2 is YNFKEQ. V was shortened by 0 bases and J by 3 bases, with 6 bases between the two germline ends. There are 13 residues in the CDR3. This CDR3 is CASSQESDYEQYF. The CDR3 DNA is TGTGCCAGCAGCCAAGAGTCAGACTACGAGCAGTACTTC.

The chain links TRBV6-1 to TRBJ2-7; TRBD1 aligns across 9 bases. Germline values: CDR1 MNHNS, CDR2 SASEGT. This CDR3 contains 14 residues. V lost 6 bases to trimming and J lost 4 bases; unmatched junction nucleotides: 7. CDR3 residues: CASRRRQGGYEQYF. The CDR3 DNA follows: TGTGCCAGCAGGAGAAGACAGGGGGGGTACGAGCAGTACTTC.

This clone has just a few counts. This rearrangement joins TRBV27 to TRBJ2-7; 10 bases match TRBD2. From germline, CDR1 is MNHEY and CDR2 SMNVEV (reference sequence). Trimming removed 5 bases from V and 1 base from J; junction bases left unmatched: 2. This CDR3 region has 14 residues. CDR3 DNA sequence: TGTGCCAGCAGTACGACTAGCGGGTCCTACGAGCAGTACTTC. Translation: CASSTTSGSYEQYF.

The rearrangement links TRBV4-1 to TRBJ1-5; D possibly corresponds to TRBD1 (6 bases). This CDR3 has 14 amino acids. Deletions cut 5 bases from V and 2 bases from J, with 10 bases between. CDR1 MGHRA and CDR2 YSYEKL come from the germline V gene. The CDR3 reads CASSVRQGNQPQHF. In nucleotides, the CDR3 is TGCGCCAGCAGCGTTCGACAGGGCAATCAGCCCCAGCATTTT.

The chain combines TRBV4-1 with TRBJ1-2; 10 nucleotides match TRBD1. Germline V lookup: CDR1 MGHRA, CDR2 YSYEKL. The length of the CDR3 is 17 residues. With 0 bases clipped from V and 4 bases from J, the junction kept 8 bases outside the gene matches. CDR3 amino acids: CASSQDSGTGAGYGYTF. The CDR3 coding sequence is TGCGCCAGCAGCCAAGATTCGGGGACAGGGGCGGGCTATGGCTACACCTTC.

V and J are TRBV5-1 and TRBJ1-2, with 7 bases identical to TRBD1. This CDR3 comprises 14 residues. V shed 5 bases, J shed 4 bases, and the junction held 8 bases outside the gene matches. Germline lookup yields CDR1 SGHRS and CDR2 YFSETQ. CDR3 nucleotides: TGCGCCAGCAGTGAGAGGGGGCTACTCTATGGCTACACCTTC. Its protein is CASSERGLLYGYTF.

V gene TRBV29-1 combines with J gene TRBJ1-6, with D uncertain. Trimming took off 2 bases at V and 4 bases at J, with 12 bases between the two ends. Germline assignment: CDR1 SQVTM and CDR2 ANQGSEA. The length of the CDR3 is 15 residues. CDR3 region: CSVERERTYNSPLHF. In DNA form, the CDR3 reads TGCAGCGTTGAAAGGGAACGAACTTATAATTCACCCCTCCACTTT. Using reference TRBV29-1 and TRBJ1-6 for the parts outside the CDR3, the full variable domain is SAVISQKPSRDICQRGTSLTIQCQVDSQVTMMFWYRQQPGQSLTLIATANQGSEATYESGFVIDKFPISRPNLTFSTLTVSNMSPEDSSIYLCSVERERTYNSPLHFGNGTRLTVT.

This clone turned up a few times. The V gene is TRBV6-1, the J gene TRBJ1-1; TRBD1 is a possible D gene (5 bases). Trimming removed 6 bases at V and 3 bases at J, with 11 bases between. Germline lookup yields CDR1 MNHNS and CDR2 SASEGT. The CDR3 loop spans 13 amino acids. CDR3 sequence: CASRETVYTEAFF. CDR3 in DNA: TGTGCCAGCAGGGAGACAGTATACACTGAAGCTTTCTTT.

This chain links TRBV29-1 with TRBJ2-1; D could derive from TRBD1 or TRBD2 (7 bases each). CDR3 size: 17 residues. Germline assignment: CDR1 SQVTM and CDR2 ANQGSEA. V was trimmed by 8 bases and J by 3 bases, leaving 26 bases between them. DNA for the CDR3: TGCAGCACTGAGGGGGCTCCGGCGGGAGTAGTCTACAATGAGCAGTTCTTC. This sequence encodes CSTEGAPAGVVYNEQFF.

The chain joins TRBV5-1 to TRBJ2-6; D is unresolved. From germline, CDR1 is SGHRS and CDR2 YFSETQ. The germline V and J ends were trimmed by 0 bases and 0 bases, with 7 bases remaining between them. There are 16 residues in the CDR3. The CDR3 protein is CASSLEQSSGANVLTF. CDR3 DNA: TGCGCCAGCAGCTTGGAGCAGAGCTCTGGGGCCAACGTCCTGACTTTC.

This clone has a single count. CDR3: CASSHPGLACAPGTQYF. DNA of the CDR3: TGCGCCAGCAGCCACCCGGGACTAGCGTGCGCACCAGGTACGCAGTATTTT. The rearrangement joins TRBV4-1 to TRBJ2-3; 10 positions agree with TRBD2. The J segment lost 8 bases and the V segment lost 3 bases, leaving 14 bases of the junction unmatched. CDR1 MGHRA and CDR2 YSYEKL come from the germline V gene. The CDR3 has 17 amino acids.

J is TRBJ2-7 and V is TRBV23-1; TRBD1 matches at 9 bases. TRBV23-1 is annotated as an ORF whose role is uncertain. The CDR3 runs to 14 residues. The ends lost 7 bases at V and 1 base at J; junction bases unmatched: 5. Here the CDR3 reads CASTPGTGSYEQYF. The CDR3 DNA reads TGCGCCAGCACCCCCGGGACAGGGTCCTACGAGCAGTACTTC.